This T cell receptor beta chain was sequenced in a study of T cells in Graves' hyperthyroidism and ophthalmopathy. Authors of the study amplified TCR beta CDR3 regions from RNA transcripts. First-round RT-PCR targeting the TCR CDR3 was performed with the HTBI primer set. Each CDR3 protein is one row after TCRdb ran MiXCR on the multiplex PCR reads. The sample consists of 350,000 to 400,000 distinct CDR3 sequences, 15% of them appearing once. Worth noting for this clonotype: Antigen: not known.

These patients, aged 18 to 65, had recently diagnosed hyperthyroidism lasting under 2 months. Study results and caveats: The blood repertoire included most of the expanded thyroid clonotypes above 0.001.

This receptor was identified in a woman under 40 with Graves' hyperthyroidism. Sequencing was carried out using blood.

The CDR3 spells CASSLYGRDLNEQFF. The CDR3, as DNA: TGTGCCAGCAGCTTATACGGGAGAGATCTCAATGAGCAGTTCTTC. The chain has TRBV7-2 and TRBJ2-1; TRBD2 is a possible D gene (6 bases). V was pared by 2 bases and J by 6 bases, with 14 bases between. This CDR3 spans 15 amino acids. The germline CDR1 and CDR2 sequences are SGHTA and FQGNSA. The whole variable domain, filled in from reference TRBV7-2 and TRBJ2-1, reads GAGVSQSPSNKVTEKGKDVELRCDPISGHTALYWYRQSLGQGLEFLIYFQGNSAPDKSGLPSDRFSAERTGGSVSTLTIQRTQQEDSAVYLCASSLYGRDLNEQFFGPGTRLTVL.